A selection of T cell receptor beta chains follows, all from one sample in a study of T cells in Graves' hyperthyroidism and ophthalmopathy. TCRdb re-derived calls from the multiplex PCR reads in MiXCR, one entry per CDR3 protein. The sample has more than 350,000 distinct CDR3 sequences, about a sixth seen once. Sequences were obtained from blood. These receptors originate from a woman in her twenties or thirties with Graves' hyperthyroidism that later progressed to Graves' ophthalmopathy. Each CDR3 is given without its conserved first and last residue.

J	V	CDR3
TRBJ1-2	TRBV19	ASSIFSGGTANYGYT
TRBJ1-1	TRBV6-2/TRBV6-3	ASSYSKGTGADMNTEAF
TRBJ2-7	TRBV9	ASSRTPSAYEQY
TRBJ1-2	TRBV18	ASSAQPRPYGYT
TRBJ1-1	TRBV12-3/TRBV12-4	ASSRRGTEAF
TRBJ2-7	TRBV12-3/TRBV12-4	ASSLSGGPGEQY
TRBJ2-7	TRBV20-1	SATRGASYEQY
TRBJ2-1	TRBV6-1	ASTPPGPRSYNEQF
TRBJ1-1	TRBV18	ASSLRTMNTEAF
TRBJ2-3	TRBV3-1	ASSQGRVGGRDTQY
TRBJ1-4	TRBV3-1	ASSQAHGALEKLF
TRBJ2-1	TRBV27	ASSSYSGVQF
TRBJ1-2	TRBV12-3/TRBV12-4	ASSLAGGPANYGYT
TRBJ2-3	TRBV12-3/TRBV12-4	ASSGQYTDTQY
TRBJ2-3	TRBV6-5	ASSYAGAQY
TRBJ1-2	TRBV5-1	ASSVDGGGYGYT
TRBJ2-7	TRBV25-1	ASNGGSYEQY
TRBJ2-7	TRBV5-5	ASSFTGQGNEQY
TRBJ1-1	TRBV6-1	ASSAIDRNTEAF
TRBJ1-2	TRBV2	ASSESQAYGYT
TRBJ2-5	TRBV2	ASSEASSRGTQY
TRBJ2-5	TRBV6-1	ASSRPVQETQY
TRBJ2-3	TRBV6-5	ASSYSGGSTDTQY
TRBJ2-6	TRBV2	ASTPSDRSGANVLT
TRBJ2-7	TRBV6-2/TRBV6-3	ASSYSGGLLPYEQY
TRBJ2-1	TRBV5-1	ASRSASGGAYNEQF
TRBJ2-5	TRBV5-1	ASSHQGLAGGETQY
TRBJ2-1	TRBV7-2	ASSSYPRGSSYNEQF
TRBJ2-1	TRBV7-3	ASSLGRGSYNEQF
TRBJ1-1	TRBV20-1	SAASNTEAF
TRBJ2-1	TRBV5-1	ASSFELAVGNEQF
TRBJ2-2	TRBV15	ATSRDRGMFTGELF